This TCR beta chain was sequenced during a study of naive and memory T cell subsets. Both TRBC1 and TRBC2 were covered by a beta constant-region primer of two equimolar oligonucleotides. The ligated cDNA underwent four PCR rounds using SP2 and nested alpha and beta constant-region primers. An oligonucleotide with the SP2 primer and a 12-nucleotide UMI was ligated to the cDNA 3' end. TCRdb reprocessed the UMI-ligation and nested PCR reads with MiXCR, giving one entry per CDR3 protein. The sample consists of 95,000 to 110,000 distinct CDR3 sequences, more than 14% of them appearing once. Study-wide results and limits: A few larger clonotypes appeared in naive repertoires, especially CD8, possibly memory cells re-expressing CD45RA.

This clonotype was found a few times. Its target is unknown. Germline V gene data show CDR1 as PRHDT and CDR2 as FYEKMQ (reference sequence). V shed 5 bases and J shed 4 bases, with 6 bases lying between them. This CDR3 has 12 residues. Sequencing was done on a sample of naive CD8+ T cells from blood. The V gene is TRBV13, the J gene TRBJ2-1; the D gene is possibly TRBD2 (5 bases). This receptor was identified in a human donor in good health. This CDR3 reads CASSGEYNEQFF. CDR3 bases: TGTGCCAGCAGCGGGGAGTACAATGAGCAGTTCTTC.